This TCR beta chain was identified during a study of cytomegalovirus exposure and HLA in healthy donors. Points from the study as a whole: A later analysis found common viral pathogens apparently linked to several of the most significant clusters. Among TCR sequences, most were rare, though some public TCRs appeared in many donors.

The PCR ran on 60 Vbeta and 13 Jbeta primers. Assay used: immunoSEQ multiplex PCR; TCRdb lists only in-frame clones, some missing. This table holds about 120,000 clones, approximately 84% found once. About this clone: What it binds is not known.

This CDR3 contains 15 residues. The V gene's germline CDR1 is SGHNT and CDR2 YYREEE (reference sequence). J was trimmed by 7 bases and V by 1 base; bases with no gene match: 4. Input material: PBMCs. V usage is TRBV5-4 and J usage is TRBJ2-1; 11 bases are a match to TRBD2. This receptor was taken from a man aged 18 to 29 in good health and CMV-seropositive. The DNA of the CDR3 is TGTGCCAGCAGCTTGATGTCTAGCGGGGGGAATGAGCAGTTCTTC. Translation: CASSLMSSGGNEQFF.